Presented here are 19 T cell receptor beta chains from one specimen sequenced in a study of T-cell reconstitution after alpha-beta-depleted transplantation in children. The library targeted TCRbeta and was prepared with unique molecular identifiers. MiXCR, applied by TCRdb to the PCR reads, yields one record per CDR3 protein. The sample lists 450,000 to 600,000 distinct CDR3 sequences, about 33% occurring once. The sequencing used PBMCs from the stem cell graft donor, collected from the stem cell graft. These receptors came from a human donor who donated a stem cell graft to a child with aplastic anemia.

The V gene is TRBV11-3, the J gene TRBJ1-1; no definite D call. The CDR3 is made up of 14 amino acids. The germline V and J ends were trimmed by 0 bases and 2 bases, with 7 bases remaining between them. Germline CDR1 SGHNT, CDR2 YENEEA. CDR3: CASSLERFNTEAFF. CDR3 sequence (DNA): TGTGCCAGCAGCTTAGAAAGATTTAACACTGAAGCTTTCTTT.

This clonotype was picked up a small number of times. This rearrangement joins TRBV7-9 to TRBJ2-6; no definite D call. Trimming cost V 3 bases and J 0 bases, with 6 bases left between them. In germline, CDR1 is SEHNR, CDR2 FQNEAQ (reference sequence). CDR3 length: 15 residues. CDR3 region: CASSFISSGANVLTF. The CDR3 DNA reads as TGTGCCAGCAGCTTTATCTCCTCTGGGGCCAACGTCCTGACTTTC.

Only a few counts were recorded for this clonotype. A read error may produce the germline difference seen at one junction end. The chain uses TRBV20-1 and TRBJ2-7, with a weak D call TRBD2 (5 bases). The germline V gene has CDR1 DFQATT and CDR2 SNEGSKA (reference sequence). This CDR3 spans 12 amino acids. The chain's CDR3 is CSARRGSDPPDF. The CDR3 nucleotides are TGCAGTGCTAGACGGGGTAGCGACCCCCCGGACTTC.

This clonotype came up a few times. The CDR3 bases are TGCGCCAGCAGGGATAAGGGGCTAGAGAACACCGGGGAGCTGTTTTTT. Protein product: CASRDKGLENTGELFF. The rearrangement joins TRBV4-3 to TRBJ2-2; tentative D call: TRBD1 (5 bases). The V end lost 6 bases, the J end lost 1 base, and 15 bases lay between the germline ends. This CDR3 is 16 amino acids long. Germline CDR1 reads LGHNA; CDR2 reads YSLEER.

This clonotype showed up just a few times. The chain is built from TRBV7-9 and TRBJ2-3; 12 bases are a match to TRBD2. The length of the CDR3 is 16 residues. J lost 2 bases, V lost 5 bases, and 5 bases had no gene match. In germline, CDR1 is SEHNR, CDR2 FQNEAQ (reference sequence). CDR3: CASSLTSGRYTDTQYF. In nucleotides, the CDR3 is TGTGCCAGCAGCCTAACTAGCGGGAGGTACACAGATACGCAGTATTTT.

This chain joins TRBV20-1 and TRBJ2-1, with 9 bases aligning to TRBD1. Germline values: CDR1 DFQATT, CDR2 SNEGSKA (reference sequence). With 5 bases clipped from V and 0 bases from J, the junction kept 14 bases outside the gene matches. The CDR3 spans 18 residues. CDR3 bases: TGCAGTGCTGGTCCGGGACAGGGAAACGGGATCTCCTACAATGAGCAGTTCTTC. Translating gives CSAGPGQGNGISYNEQFF.

The genes are TRBV7-2 and TRBJ1-5; no reliable D call. The CDR3 sequence is 11 residues long. Germline V CDR1 and CDR2: SGHTA, FQGNSA. Between the trimmed V and J ends, which lost 0 bases and 11 bases, there was a span of 5 bases. CDR3 region: CASSLAETQHF. DNA for the CDR3: TGTGCCAGCAGCTTAGCAGAAACCCAGCATTTT.

The chain uses TRBV19 and TRBJ1-3; tentatively, D is TRBD1 (5 bases). In germline, CDR1 is LNHDA, CDR2 SQIVND (reference sequence). The CDR3 loop spans 15 amino acids. With 0 bases removed from V and 2 bases from J, the gap between germline ends came to 8 bases. CDR3: CASSIDHRTGNTIYF. CDR3 nucleotides: TGTGCCAGTAGTATAGACCACAGGACTGGAAACACCATATATTTT.

This clonotype showed up just a few times. The chain carries TRBV20-1 and TRBJ2-6; the D gene is possibly TRBD2 (7 bases). Between the trimmed V and J ends, which lost 5 bases and 3 bases, there was a span of 20 bases. Germline V gives CDR1 DFQATT, CDR2 SNEGSKA (reference sequence). The CDR3 is made up of 17 amino acids. CDR3 bases: TGCAGTGCTGCGGGGGCGAGCATCCGTGATGGGGCCAACGTCCTGACTTTC. It yields the protein CSAAGASIRDGANVLTF.

This clonotype was picked up a small number of times. V usage is TRBV6-2 or TRBV6-3 and J usage is TRBJ1-1; no reliable D call. Germline assignment: CDR1 MNHEY and CDR2 SVGEGT. The ends were cut back, 0 bases at V and 0 bases at J, with 11 bases in the middle. This CDR3 spans 16 amino acids. The CDR3 nucleotides are TGTGCCAGCAGTTACTCGTCAGGACTCCTGAACACTGAAGCTTTCTTT. Encoded protein: CASSYSSGLLNTEAFF.

V usage is TRBV12-3 or TRBV12-4 and J usage is TRBJ2-2; D not resolved. The CDR3 is 12 amino acids. Trimming cost V 6 bases and J 6 bases, with 8 bases left between them. This CDR3 is CASSQSPGELFF. The CDR3 nucleotides read TGTGCCAGCAGCCAGTCACCCGGGGAGCTGTTTTTT.

The rearrangement uses TRBV9 and TRBJ1-1; D possibly corresponds to TRBD1 (6 bases). The CDR3 runs 13 residues. Germline lookup yields CDR1 SGDLS and CDR2 YYNGEE. Trimming removed 0 bases at V and 4 bases at J, with 7 bases between. The CDR3, as DNA: TGTGCCAGCAGCGTAGCAGGGGCCACTGAAGCTTTCTTT. Translating gives CASSVAGATEAFF.

The V and J genes are TRBV12-5 and TRBJ2-5; 12 nucleotides line up with TRBD2. The ends lost 5 bases at V and 2 bases at J; junction bases unmatched: 6. This CDR3 region has 16 residues. The V gene's germline CDR1 is LGHNT and CDR2 FRNRAP. The CDR3 sequence: CASGRGLAGYQETQYF. The CDR3 nucleotides are TGTGCTAGTGGTCGCGGACTAGCGGGATATCAAGAGACCCAGTACTTC.

The J gene is TRBJ2-5, the V gene TRBV10-3, with D perhaps TRBD1 (6 bases). The CDR3 is 15 residues long. The germline CDR1 and CDR2 sequences are ENHRY and SYGVKD. V shed 0 bases and J shed 1 base, with 9 bases lying between them. The CDR3: CAISESGAGQETQYF. The CDR3 bases are TGTGCCATCAGTGAGTCGGGGGCAGGCCAAGAGACCCAGTACTTC.

This clonotype was counted only a few times. This chain links TRBV4-3 with TRBJ2-5; D gene uncertain. Trimming left V 2 bases short and J 1 base short, with 8 bases between. The CDR3 totals 14 residues. Germline V lookup: CDR1 LGHNA, CDR2 YSLEER. CDR3 region: CASSQRHLQETQYF. The CDR3 DNA follows: TGCGCCAGCAGCCAACGACACCTCCAAGAGACCCAGTACTTC.

This clonotype has a handful of counts. The J gene is TRBJ2-1, the V gene TRBV6-1; possibly TRBD1 for D (8 bases). Germline V lookup: CDR1 MNHNS, CDR2 SASEGT. This CDR3 comprises 16 residues. The V gene lost 6 bases and the J gene lost 5 bases, with 20 bases spanning the gap. CDR3 nucleotide sequence: TGTGCCAGCAGAACCCCACAGGGGGGGACCGACAATGAGCAGTTCTTC. Translating it yields CASRTPQGGTDNEQFF.

The V call is TRBV7-2, the J call TRBJ2-7; TRBD1 is a possible D gene (8 bases). Trimming removed 1 base from V and 4 bases from J, with 14 bases in between. This CDR3 has 15 amino acids. Germline values: CDR1 SGHTA, CDR2 FQGNSA. CDR3 in amino acids: CASSLDRGGTYEQYF. Written as DNA, the CDR3 is TGTGCCAGCAGCTTAGACAGGGGGGGGACTTACGAGCAGTACTTC.

The count of this clonotype is one. In DNA, the CDR3 is TGTGCCAGCAGCCCCTCCGGGACAGGTTATGAACCGGACACTGAAGCTTTCTTT. Translation: CASSPSGTGYEPDTEAFF. V and J are TRBV7-8 and TRBJ1-1; TRBD1 agrees at 8 bases. From germline, CDR1 is SGHVS and CDR2 FQNEAQ. V lost 5 bases, J lost 3 bases, and 17 bases stayed unmatched. CDR3 length equals 18 residues.

This clonotype has just a few counts. The chain recombines TRBV27 with TRBJ1-2, with 9 bases fitting TRBD1. CDR3 length: 15 amino acids. The J segment lost 4 bases and the V segment lost 6 bases, leaving 9 bases of the junction unmatched. The germline V gene has CDR1 MNHEY and CDR2 SMNVEV (reference sequence). The CDR3 bases are TGTGCCAGCAGATCGCCGGGACAGGGAGTCTATGGCTACACCTTC. It specifies CASRSPGQGVYGYTF.